A selection of T cell receptor beta chains follows, all from one sample in a study of vaccination effects on CD4 cells after COVID-19. Their antigen targets remain unknown. Repertoires were generated with immunoSEQ multiplex PCR, while TCRdb's copy carries only in-frame clones and drops some. The sample has fewer than 75,000 clones; roughly three quarters are singletons. The sequencing here drew on CD4+ T cells from PBMCs cultured without peptide, taken before COVID-19 vaccination. The source is a human donor who received a COVID-19 vaccine. Both conserved end residues are part of each CDR3. The order of the fields is D gene, J gene, V gene, clone size, CDR3 protein, CDR3 DNA. A D gene is named only where the DNA matches it firmly. Some rows have no size entry. The others give once, few or many, or a class for an expanded clone.

>NA|TRBJ2-5|TRBV7-2|NA
CASSLSFQETQYF
TGTGCCAGCAGCTTGTCTTTCCAAGAGACCCAGTACTTC
>NA|TRBJ1-2|TRBV7-9|NA
CASSFEGGSTNYGYTF
TGTGCCAGCAGCTTTGAGGGCGGATCCACTAACTATGGCTACACCTTC
>NA|TRBJ1-6|TRBV5-8|once
CASSLLGGTSSYNSPLHF
TGTGCCAGCAGCTTGTTAGGGGGTACGAGCTCCTATAATTCACCCCTCCACTTT
>TRBD2|TRBJ2-3|TRBV10-3|NA
CAISESGLAGTDTQYF
TGTGCCATCAGTGAGTCGGGGCTAGCGGGGACAGATACGCAGTATTTT
>NA|TRBJ1-1|TRBV28|few
CASSLYLESFAAFF
TGTGCCAGCAGTTTGTATCTGGAAAGCTTCGCTGCTTTCTTT
>TRBD1|TRBJ2-3|TRBV6-6|NA
CASSPAGTGGSRYTQYF
TGTGCCAGCAGTCCCGCCGGAACAGGGGGCTCTCGTTATACGCAGTATTTT
>TRBD1|TRBJ1-5|TRBV28|NA
CASSGVGTGNQPQHF
TGTGCCAGCAGCGGCGTCGGGACAGGGAATCAGCCCCAGCATTTT
>NA|TRBJ1-4|TRBV28|NA
CASSLPGESEKLFF
TGTGCCAGCAGTTTACCAGGGGAGAGTGAAAAACTGTTTTTT
>NA|TRBJ2-5|TRBV27|NA
CASSSPLRKETQYF
TGTGCCAGCAGTTCACCCCTTCGCAAAGAGACCCAGTACTTC
>TRBD2|TRBJ2-1|TRBV29-1|NA
CSVVSSGTSRNEQFF
TGCAGCGTTGTATCCTCCGGGACTAGCCGCAATGAGCAGTTCTTC
>NA|TRBJ2-5|TRBV11-2|NA
CASSRGRQETQYF
TGTGCCAGCAGCCGTGGGCGGCAAGAGACCCAGTACTTC
>TRBD2|TRBJ2-3|TRBV5-1|NA
CASSSLAGDTQYF
TGCGCCAGCAGCTCCCTAGCGGGAGATACGCAGTATTTT